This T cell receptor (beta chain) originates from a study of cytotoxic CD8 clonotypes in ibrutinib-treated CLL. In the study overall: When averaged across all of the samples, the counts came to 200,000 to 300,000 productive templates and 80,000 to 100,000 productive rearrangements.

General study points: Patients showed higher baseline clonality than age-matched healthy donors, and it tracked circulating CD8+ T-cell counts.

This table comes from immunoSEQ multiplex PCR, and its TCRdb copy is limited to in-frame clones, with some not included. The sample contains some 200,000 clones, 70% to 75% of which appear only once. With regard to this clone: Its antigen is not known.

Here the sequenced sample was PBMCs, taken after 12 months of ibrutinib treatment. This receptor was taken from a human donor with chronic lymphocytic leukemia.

CDR3: CASSFRSIDGTGELFF. CDR3 nucleotides: TGCGCCAGCAGCTTCCGAAGCATCGATGGGACCGGGGAGCTGTTTTTT. The chain links TRBV5-1 to TRBJ2-2; no clear D gene. Looked up from germline, CDR1 is SGHRS and CDR2 is YFSETQ. The CDR3 spans 16 residues. V dropped 2 bases and J dropped 5 bases, with 16 bases sitting between them.